This record covers a single T cell receptor beta chain. The antigen is unknown. The data were obtained in a study of blood T cells in healthy people across ages. Findings of the study overall: Roughly linear declines in TCR beta diversity per million T cells occurred with age.

Together with a sample-barcoded 5' primer, a J-beta primer mix was included in a second PCR lasting roughly 7 to 11 cycles. Each CDR3 protein gets one entry after TCRdb re-called the 5' RACE reads with MiXCR. This table has 600,000 or so distinct CDR3 sequences, under 25% appearing once. Deletions cut 3 bases from V and 7 bases from J, with 22 bases between. Germline V gives CDR1 MNHEY, CDR2 SMNVEV (reference sequence). The CDR3 is 18 amino acids. The gene calls are TRBV27 and TRBJ1-6, with D perhaps matching TRBD1 (5 bases). The source material was blood. The sequence was obtained from a man aged 70 or older in good health. CDR3 nucleotides: TGTGCCAGCAGTTTGGAGGCGGGACCGGCGATACGAAATTCACCCCTCCACTTT. As protein: CASSLEAGPAIRNSPLHF.